This passage covers 9 T cell receptor beta chains from one sample sequenced in a study of T cells in Graves' hyperthyroidism and ophthalmopathy. What was amplified from RNA transcripts were TCR beta CDR3 regions. With the HTBI primer set, the TCR CDR3 went through a first round of RT-PCR. TCRdb re-called the multiplex PCR reads through MiXCR, storing one row per CDR3 protein. This table has around 800,000 distinct CDR3 sequences, about two fifths appearing once. Material: blood. Source of these receptors: a young man with Graves' hyperthyroidism.

The chain is built from TRBV7-8 and TRBJ2-7, with D maybe TRBD2 (5 bases). Germline CDR1 is SGHVS and CDR2 is FQNEAQ. Trimming stripped 6 bases from V and 6 bases from J, with 18 bases between. The CDR3 consists of 14 residues. CDR3: CASSPWAGQSEQYF. CDR3 nucleotide sequence: TGTGCCAGCAGTCCTTGGGCGGGCCAAAGCGAGCAGTACTTC. The complete variable domain, with remaining parts taken from reference TRBV7-8 and TRBJ2-7, reads GAGVSQSPRYKVAKRGQDVALRCDPISGHVSLFWYQQALGQGPEFLTYFQNEAQLDKSGLPSDRFFAERPEGSVSTLKIQRTQQEDSAVYLCASSPWAGQSEQYFGPGTRLTVT.

V gene TRBV2 combines with J gene TRBJ2-2; 7 nucleotides match TRBD1. There are 14 residues in the CDR3. The trim removed 7 bases at V and 1 base at J, leaving 3 bases unmatched. Germline loops: CDR1 SNHLY, CDR2 FYNNEI. The CDR3 loop is CASKSGGNTGELFF. The DNA for the CDR3 is TGTGCCAGCAAATCAGGGGGGAACACCGGGGAGCTGTTTTTT. The whole variable domain, remainder taken from reference TRBV2 and TRBJ2-2, is EPEVTQTPSHQVTQMGQEVILRCVPISNHLYFYWYRQILGQKVEFLVSFYNNEISEKSEIFDDQFSVERPDGSNFTLKIRSTKLEDSAMYFCASKSGGNTGELFFGEGSRLTVL.

The rearrangement links TRBV2 to TRBJ2-5; D may be TRBD1 (5 bases). In germline, CDR1 is SNHLY, CDR2 FYNNEI. The V end lost 1 base, the J end lost 14 bases, and 14 bases lay between the germline ends. This CDR3 has 12 amino acids. CDR3 DNA: TGTGCCAGCAGTGAAGGTAGCAGGGAAGGATACTTC. This encodes CASSEGSREGYF.

This rearrangement joins TRBV3-1 to TRBJ2-7; 7 nucleotides align to TRBD1. The germline V gene has CDR1 LGHDT and CDR2 YNNKEL (reference sequence). V gave up 3 bases and J gave up 7 bases; unmatched junction bases: 6. CDR3 length equals 13 residues. The CDR3 coding sequence is TGTGCCAGCAGCCAGCCCGGACAGGAGGAGCAGTACTTC. As protein: CASSQPGQEEQYF.

This clonotype has ten or more counts. V gene TRBV14 combines with J gene TRBJ1-2, with D perhaps TRBD1 (6 bases). Trimming took 2 bases from V and 4 from J, leaving 14 bases between them. The CDR3 consists of 15 residues. Germline CDR1 SGHDN, CDR2 FVKESK. The CDR3 loop reads CASSQSQGRGYGYTF. Here the CDR3 DNA reads TGTGCCAGCAGCCAATCACAGGGTCGTGGCTATGGCTACACCTTC.

The chain carries TRBV20-1 and TRBJ2-5; TRBD1 agrees at 11 bases. The CDR3 consists of 15 residues. V was pared by 2 bases and J by 5 bases, with 7 bases of the junction left unmatched. Looked up from germline, CDR1 is DFQATT and CDR2 is SNEGSKA (reference sequence). The CDR3 nucleotides read TGCAGTGCTAGAAGACGGACAGGGGGCTTTGAGACCCAGTACTTC. This codes for CSARRRTGGFETQYF.

On this clonotype: This may be a read error, as it is one base from a much larger clone. The chain has TRBV7-1 and TRBJ1-4; 7 positions match TRBD1. TRBV7-1 has ORF status, its function being uncertain. Trimming cost V 7 bases and J 4 bases; bases outside gene matches: 9. This CDR3 is built from 15 residues. The CDR3 here is CASTSLDRCNEKLFF. The CDR3 region has the DNA TGTGCCAGCACCTCCCTGGACAGGTGTAATGAAAAACTGTTTTTT.

The rearrangement uses TRBV2 and TRBJ1-5; weak D call: TRBD1 (6 bases). The CDR3 has 12 amino acids. Per germline, CDR1 SNHLY and CDR2 FYNNEI. The V gene lost 7 bases and the J gene lost 13 bases, with 17 bases spanning the gap. CDR3 DNA sequence: TGTGCCAGCACCCCAGGGGACCGCAAACAGCATTTT. Its translation: CASTPGDRKQHF.

This clonotype has ten or more counts. The chain is built from TRBV9 and TRBJ1-3; D not resolved. This CDR3 has 12 residues. Trimming took 1 base from V and 3 from J, leaving 2 bases between them. Germline CDR1 is SGDLS and CDR2 is YYNGEE. CDR3: CASSVNGNTIYF. CDR3 in DNA: TGTGCCAGCAGCGTAAATGGAAACACCATATATTTT.